The 28 T cell receptor beta chains presented below share a single source sample, sequenced in a study of identical twins. TCRdb processed the 5' RACE reads anew with MiXCR; each CDR3 protein has one entry. The table includes 1.5 million to 2 million distinct CDR3 sequences, about 30% detected once. Sequenced: cord blood. These receptors originate from a newborn girl in good health.

This clonotype turned up a few times. The V gene is TRBV7-9, the J gene TRBJ1-2; D not resolved. Looked up from germline, CDR1 is SEHNR and CDR2 is FQNEAQ (reference sequence). CDR3 length: 9 amino acids. The CDR3: CVAEEGYTF. The CDR3 DNA is TGTGTAGCGGAAGAGGGCTACACCTTC.

This clonotype was seen a handful of times. The CDR3 spells CASSYSTLAGGVFF. The CDR3 DNA reads as TGTGCCAGCAGTTACTCGACCTTAGCGGGGGGAGTGTTCTTC. V gene TRBV6-2 or TRBV6-3 combines with J gene TRBJ2-1; 10 bases line up with TRBD2. CDR3 length: 14 residues. Trimming cost V 0 bases and J 15 bases; bases outside gene matches: 8. The germline V gene encodes CDR1 MNHEY and CDR2 SVGEGT.

This clonotype was found many times. This rearrangement joins TRBV20-1 to TRBJ2-7; the D is unclear. V was pared by 0 bases and J by 0 bases, with 9 bases between. In germline, CDR1 is DFQATT, CDR2 SNEGSKA (reference sequence). This CDR3 comprises 14 residues. The CDR3 spells CSARDLGYSYEQYF. Written as DNA, the CDR3 is TGCAGTGCTAGAGATCTAGGATACTCCTACGAGCAGTACTTC.

The V gene is TRBV7-9, the J gene TRBJ2-1; 16 bases match TRBD2. CDR1 is SEHNR and CDR2 is FQNEAQ in the germline V gene (reference sequence). V dropped 6 bases and J dropped 7; count of bases not matched to a gene: 12. This CDR3 comprises 18 residues. The chain's CDR3 is CASRQGLAGGPNPNEQFF. CDR3 nucleotide sequence: TGTGCCAGCAGACAGGGACTAGCGGGGGGGCCAAATCCGAATGAGCAGTTCTTC.

The chain carries TRBV12-3 or TRBV12-4 and TRBJ2-2; no clear D. Deletions cut 9 bases from V and 3 bases from J, with 14 bases between. The length of the CDR3 is 14 residues. The CDR3 sequence: CASKTGPHTGELFF. In DNA form, the CDR3 reads TGTGCCAGTAAGACTGGCCCCCACACCGGGGAGCTGTTTTTT.

This chain links TRBV5-1 with TRBJ2-1; tentatively, D is TRBD2 (7 bases). The germline V gene has CDR1 SGHRS and CDR2 YFSETQ. This CDR3 spans 15 amino acids. Trimming stripped 3 bases from V and 7 bases from J, with 17 bases between. CDR3 protein: CASSWGGGNSNEQFF. The CDR3 nucleotides are TGCGCCAGCAGCTGGGGAGGGGGGAATTCTAATGAGCAGTTCTTC. Combining the CDR3 with reference TRBV5-1 and TRBJ2-1 gives the whole variable domain KAGVTQTPRYLIKTRGQQVTLSCSPISGHRSVSWYQQTPGQGLQFLFEYFSETQRNKGNFPGRFSGRQFSNSRSEMNVSTLELGDSALYLCASSWGGGNSNEQFFGPGTRLTVL.

The chain employs TRBV3-1 and TRBJ2-2; D possibly corresponds to TRBD2 (6 bases). CDR3 size: 14 residues. Trimming stripped 0 bases from V and 10 bases from J, with 12 bases between. Germline V CDR1 and CDR2: LGHDT, YNNKEL (reference sequence). CDR3 bases: TGTGCCAGCAGCCAAGATGGGAGGCGGTCGGAGCTGTTTTTT. Its protein product is CASSQDGRRSELFF.

Remarks on this clonotype: Sequence at one end of the junction differs from germline and may be a read error. The V gene is TRBV5-1, the J gene TRBJ2-1; 9 bases match TRBD2. This CDR3 has 17 residues. Germline V gene data show CDR1 as SGHRS and CDR2 as YFSETQ. DNA for the CDR3: TGCGCCAGCAGCTTGAGGTCTTGGCTAGCGGGATGGGATGAGCAGTCCTTC. Translating it yields CASSLRSWLAGWDEQSF.

On this clonotype itself: A read error is possible here, since a much larger clone lies one base away. The chain couples TRBV5-1 to TRBJ2-5, with no clear D. Germline lookup yields CDR1 SGHRS and CDR2 YFSETQ. V was cut by 0 bases and J by 11 bases, with 14 bases left in between. The CDR3 has 13 amino acids. The CDR3 bases are TGCGCCAGCAGCTTGGATGGGTTGGACGGGCAGTACTTC. Protein sequence: CASSLDGLDGQYF.

This clonotype was seen only once. One end of the junction varies from germline; a read error may be responsible. The chain uses TRBV19 and TRBJ1-2; D uncertain. The CDR3 covers 13 residues. Germline V lookup: CDR1 LNHDA, CDR2 SQIVND (reference sequence). The CDR3, as DNA: TGTGCCAGTAGTATTGGTCGTGGGGATGGCCACACCTTC. This sequence encodes CASSIGRGDGHTF.

The rearrangement joins TRBV19 to TRBJ1-4, with 7 bases identical to TRBD1. Germline V lookup: CDR1 LNHDA, CDR2 SQIVND (reference sequence). The CDR3 has 16 amino acids. V lost 5 bases and J lost 1; bases outside the gene matches: 7. CDR3 nucleotides: TGTGCCAGTAGTTCAGGGGGTGGTGGAACTAATGAAAAACTGTTTTTT. Translation: CASSSGGGGTNEKLFF.

This clonotype was found a few times. The chain couples TRBV9 to TRBJ2-7; TRBD2 matches at 9 bases. This CDR3 spans 14 amino acids. Losses at the gene ends were 0 bases for V and 6 bases for J; bases not matched to a gene: 4. CDR1 is SGDLS and CDR2 is YYNGEE in the germline V gene. The CDR3 nucleotides are TGTGCCAGCAGCGTAGCCGGACTAGCGCGCGAGCAGTACTTC. It yields the protein CASSVAGLAREQYF.

This clonotype was picked up a small number of times. This sequence joins TRBV3-1 and TRBJ2-1, with 12 bases aligning to TRBD2. Germline CDR1 reads LGHDT; CDR2 reads YNNKEL (reference sequence). V dropped 3 bases and J dropped 13; count of bases not matched to a gene: 13. The CDR3 loop spans 16 amino acids. The chain's CDR3 is CASSHRLAGVGETQFF. The CDR3 DNA sequence: TGTGCCAGCAGCCACCGACTAGCGGGAGTAGGGGAGACCCAGTTCTTC.

The chain employs TRBV7-2 and TRBJ2-7; 9 bases agree with TRBD1. CDR3 length: 16 amino acids. V was clipped by 5 bases and J by 6 bases; unmatched bases: 14. The germline V gene has CDR1 SGHTA and CDR2 FQGNSA. CDR3 in amino acids: CASSQRVRDRVAEQYF. CDR3 nucleotide sequence: TGTGCCAGCAGCCAACGGGTCCGGGACAGGGTAGCCGAGCAGTACTTC.

The V gene is TRBV7-6, the J gene TRBJ2-1; D might be TRBD1 or TRBD2, each matching 5 bases. The germline V gene has CDR1 SGHVS and CDR2 FNYEAQ. CDR3 length: 15 residues. V lost 5 bases to trimming and J lost 5 bases, with 16 bases between them. The CDR3 nucleotides read TGTGCCAGCAGCGAATATGGGGACGCAAACAATGAGCAGTTCTTC. Its protein product is CASSEYGDANNEQFF. The variable domain in full, with the rest retrieved from reference TRBV7-6 and TRBJ2-1, is GAGVSQSPRYKVTKRGQDVALRCDPISGHVSLYWYRQALGQGPEFLTYFNYEAQQDKSGLPNDRFSAERPEGSISTLTIQRTEQRDSAMYRCASSEYGDANNEQFFGPGTRLTVL.

This clonotype showed up just a few times. The chain uses TRBV24-1 and TRBJ2-3; 7 positions match TRBD2. The CDR3 has 16 residues. Germline loops: CDR1 KGHDR, CDR2 SFDVKD. V shed 2 bases, J shed 4 bases, and the junction held 8 bases outside the gene matches. CDR3 DNA: TGTGCCACCAGTGATTCGGGGGGAACCCCTTCAGATACGCAGTATTTT. As protein: CATSDSGGTPSDTQYF.

This clonotype was recorded a few times. CDR3 bases: TGCAGTGCTAGTGACGGGGCAGGGACAGATACGCAGTATTTT. This codes for CSASDGAGTDTQYF. The J gene is TRBJ2-3, the V gene TRBV20-1; D tentatively reads TRBD1 or TRBD2 (5 bases each). V gave up 3 bases and J gave up 3 bases, with 13 bases separating them. Germline assignment: CDR1 DFQATT and CDR2 SNEGSKA (reference sequence). The CDR3 spans 14 residues.

The gene calls are TRBV2 and TRBJ2-3; 10 bases align to TRBD2. V shed 3 bases, J shed 6 bases, and the junction held 6 bases outside the gene matches. In germline, CDR1 is SNHLY, CDR2 FYNNEI. CDR3 length: 15 residues. The CDR3 DNA reads as TGTGCCAGCAGTGACCTAGCGGGGGTGTCGGATACGCAGTATTTT. Protein: CASSDLAGVSDTQYF.

This clonotype has more than one count but fewer than ten. This rearrangement joins TRBV9 to TRBJ2-1; TRBD2 agrees at 8 bases. Trimming at V came to 0 bases and at J to 1 base, leaving 9 bases not matched to a gene. This CDR3 region has 18 residues. Germline V gives CDR1 SGDLS, CDR2 YYNGEE. This chain's CDR3 is CASSVAPGGGRSYNEQFF. CDR3 nucleotide sequence: TGTGCCAGCAGCGTAGCCCCGGGGGGCGGGAGGTCCTACAATGAGCAGTTCTTC.

The V call is TRBV2, the J call TRBJ2-7; TRBD2 agrees at 13 bases. Germline V gives CDR1 SNHLY, CDR2 FYNNEI. V trimming: 10 bases; J trimming: 6 bases; junction bases outside the gene matches: 6. This CDR3 has 13 amino acids. The CDR3 region is CANRLAGGCEQYF. The CDR3 region has the DNA TGTGCCAACCGACTAGCGGGAGGCTGCGAGCAGTACTTC.

This chain uses TRBV10-3 with TRBJ2-7; tentative D call: TRBD2 (6 bases). Trimming removed 6 bases at V and 7 bases at J, with 13 bases between. CDR3 size: 12 residues. Germline CDR1 and CDR2: ENHRY and SYGVKD. The CDR3 spells CAIRDPRGEQYF. The CDR3 region has the DNA TGTGCCATCAGGGACCCGCGGGGAGAGCAGTACTTC.

Only a few counts were recorded for this clonotype. The V call is TRBV29-1, the J call TRBJ1-4; 9 bases are shared with TRBD1. Trimming took 4 bases from V and 8 from J; bases not matched to a gene: 5. Germline V CDR1 and CDR2: SQVTM, ANQGSEA. This CDR3 has 13 amino acids. CDR3 amino acids: CSVGTGAGEKLFF. The CDR3 nucleotides are TGCAGCGTTGGGACAGGGGCAGGAGAAAAACTGTTTTTT.

The chain carries TRBV6-5 and TRBJ2-3; TRBD2 aligns across 13 bases. The CDR3 is 17 residues long. V lost 4 bases and J lost 3; bases outside the gene matches: 7. Germline loops: CDR1 MNHEY, CDR2 SVGAGI. The CDR3 reads CASSFRLAGGGTDTQYF. The CDR3 nucleotides read TGTGCCAGCAGTTTCCGACTAGCGGGAGGTGGTACAGATACGCAGTATTTT.

This clonotype was counted only a few times. The CDR3 nucleotides read TGTGCCAGCAGCGGACAGCCCAGAGGTTTCCCCAATGAGCAGTTCTTC. This encodes CASSGQPRGFPNEQFF. This chain joins TRBV21-1 and TRBJ2-1; the D segment call TRBD1 is taken from the table without a DNA check. TRBV21-1 is shown as a pseudogene. This CDR3 region has 16 residues.

The chain uses TRBV4-1 and TRBJ1-5; D uncertain. CDR1 and CDR2 (germline): MGHRA, YSYEKL. V lost 5 bases, J lost 4 bases, and 12 bases lay in between. The CDR3 contains 14 residues. The chain's CDR3 is CASSYRGKNQPQHF. The DNA for the CDR3 is TGCGCCAGCAGCTACCGGGGTAAGAATCAGCCCCAGCATTTT.

This clonotype was seen once. The chain recombines TRBV4-1 with TRBJ2-5; D is unclear. The tail of the sequence fits TRBJ2-7 better, so the J call may be wrong. Germline CDR1 MGHRA, CDR2 YSYEKL. The CDR3 has 15 amino acids. The CDR3 here is CASSQVHHPSHEQYF. In nucleotides, the CDR3 is TGCGCCAGCAGCCAAGTCCACCACCCATCCCACGAGCAGTACTTC.

V gene TRBV9 combines with J gene TRBJ2-1; tentatively, D is TRBD2 (6 bases). The CDR3 sequence is 17 residues long. The germline V gene encodes CDR1 SGDLS and CDR2 YYNGEE. V shed 0 bases and J shed 6 bases, with 19 bases lying between them. The CDR3 reads CASSVESGRPRGNEQFF. Here the CDR3 DNA reads TGTGCCAGCAGCGTAGAAAGCGGGCGTCCTCGGGGCAATGAGCAGTTCTTC. Supplemented by reference TRBV9 and TRBJ2-1, the full variable domain reads DSGVTQTPKHLITATGQRVTLRCSPRSGDLSVYWYQQSLDQGLQFLIQYYNGEERAKGNILERFSAQQFPDLHSELNLSSLELGDSALYFCASSVESGRPRGNEQFFGPGTRLTVL.

This clonotype was seen only a few times. The V call is TRBV4-2, the J call TRBJ2-7; TRBD2 aligns across 10 bases. After removal of 0 bases from V and 9 bases from J, the junction contained 8 bases not matched to a gene. CDR1 and CDR2 from the germline V gene are LGHNA and YNFKEQ. The CDR3 extends over 15 amino acids. CDR3 protein: CASSQDSQRGGRQYF. The CDR3 DNA reads TGTGCCAGCAGCCAAGATAGCCAGCGGGGGGGCCGGCAGTACTTC.